The 23 T cell receptor beta chains below all came from one sample that was sequenced in a study of T-cell memory formation after mild COVID-19. TCRdb fed the 5' RACE reads into MiXCR, producing one record per CDR3 protein. The profile shows about 350,000 distinct CDR3 sequences, around a fifth of them singletons. The sample was PBMCs or a T cell subset sorted from them (not recorded which). The receptors were gathered from a man younger than 30 who had mild COVID-19 (a few samples of this study predate the infection). Cell type and time point are not known.

The rearrangement uses TRBV24-1 and TRBJ2-5; 7 bases match TRBD1. Germline lookup yields CDR1 KGHDR and CDR2 SFDVKD. V lost 5 bases to trimming and J lost 0 bases; unmatched junction nucleotides: 5. This CDR3 has 15 amino acids. In nucleotides, the CDR3 is TGTGCCACCAGTGCAAATACAGGGGACCAAGAGACCCAGTACTTC. Translated, it gives CATSANTGDQETQYF.

The DNA of the CDR3 is TGTGCCAGCAGTAGCCTAGCGGGGGCCGTCACAGATACGCAGTATTTT. Translated, it gives CASSSLAGAVTDTQYF. The chain links TRBV6-2 or TRBV6-3 to TRBJ2-3; 10 bases align to TRBD2. Germline trimming cut 5 bases from V and 2 bases from J; bases unmatched to any gene: 7. The CDR3 is made up of 16 amino acids. Germline CDR1 is MNHEY and CDR2 is SVGEGT.

The V call is TRBV9, the J call TRBJ2-5, with D tentatively TRBD2 (6 bases). The germline V gene has CDR1 SGDLS and CDR2 YYNGEE. This CDR3 contains 14 residues. V lost 2 bases to trimming and J lost 5 bases, with 13 bases between them. CDR3 nucleotide sequence: TGTGCCAGCAGCGTGATGGAGGGCCGGGAGACCCAGTACTTC. Translated, it gives CASSVMEGRETQYF.

The chain uses TRBV2 and TRBJ2-3, with a weak D call TRBD2 (6 bases). The CDR3 contains 14 residues. The ends were cut back, 4 bases at V and 3 bases at J, with 11 bases in the middle. CDR1 and CDR2 from the germline V gene are SNHLY and FYNNEI. The CDR3 is CASSGQGGTDTQYF. The CDR3 nucleotides are TGTGCCAGCAGTGGCCAGGGAGGAACAGATACGCAGTATTTT.

The sample holds a few counts of this clonotype. CDR3 region: CATRETPIQGTFQETQYF. CDR3 sequence (DNA): TGTGCCACCCGAGAGACCCCTATACAGGGGACCTTCCAAGAGACCCAGTACTTC. The V gene is TRBV15, the J gene TRBJ2-5; 7 bases are a match to TRBD1. V was pared by 8 bases and J by 1 base, with 19 bases of the junction left unmatched. The CDR3 has 18 amino acids. The germline CDR1 and CDR2 sequences are LNHNV and YYDKDF (reference sequence).

This clonotype came up a few times. V usage is TRBV5-1 and J usage is TRBJ2-5; 7 nucleotides line up with TRBD1. This CDR3 is 14 amino acids long. The J segment lost 4 bases and the V segment lost 2 bases, leaving 5 bases of the junction unmatched. Germline CDR1 SGHRS, CDR2 YFSETQ. The CDR3 region is CASSFQGVGETQYF. The CDR3, as DNA: TGCGCCAGCAGCTTTCAGGGGGTTGGAGAGACCCAGTACTTC.

This clonotype has only a few counts. J is TRBJ1-1 and V is TRBV20-1; possibly TRBD1 for D (5 bases). CDR1 and CDR2 (germline): DFQATT, SNEGSKA (reference sequence). This CDR3 has 14 amino acids. V was pared by 5 bases and J by 5 bases, with 18 bases between. The chain's CDR3 is CSAFDRARGTEAFF. CDR3 DNA: TGCAGTGCTTTTGACCGAGCCCGGGGGACTGAAGCTTTCTTT.

This clonotype has at least ten counts. V and J are TRBV3-1 and TRBJ2-1; D possibly corresponds to TRBD2 (5 bases). V shed 1 base and J shed 6 bases, with 10 bases lying between them. The length of the CDR3 is 14 residues. CDR1 and CDR2 (germline): LGHDT, YNNKEL (reference sequence). The CDR3 here is CASSQGLEGNEQFF. The CDR3 DNA reads as TGTGCCAGCAGCCAAGGGCTAGAGGGCAATGAGCAGTTCTTC.

This clonotype was seen a handful of times. V gene TRBV18 combines with J gene TRBJ1-1; D might be TRBD1 (5 bases). The CDR3 runs 14 residues. Looked up from germline, CDR1 is KGHSH and CDR2 is LQKENI. V lost 1 base to trimming and J lost 3 bases, with 9 bases between them. The CDR3 region has the DNA TGTGCCAGCTCACCACTTGGGGGGGACACTGAAGCTTTCTTT. This sequence encodes CASSPLGGDTEAFF.

In its sample, this clonotype was seen a few times. The chain combines TRBV2 with TRBJ1-2; D gene uncertain. Trimming took 5 bases from V and 7 from J, leaving 14 bases between them. This CDR3 region has 13 residues. Germline V gene data show CDR1 as SNHLY and CDR2 as FYNNEI. DNA for the CDR3: TGTGCCAGCAGTCCTGGTGCGGAGTCTGGCTACACCTTC. Translating gives CASSPGAESGYTF.

The chain joins TRBV5-4 to TRBJ2-1; 10 bases are a match to TRBD2. The CDR3 runs 14 residues. Germline V lookup: CDR1 SGHNT, CDR2 YYREEE (reference sequence). The trim removed 6 bases at V and 5 bases at J, leaving 5 bases unmatched. CDR3 sequence reads: CASKSGGENNEQFF. The CDR3 bases are TGTGCCAGCAAAAGCGGGGGGGAAAACAATGAGCAGTTCTTC.

The chain employs TRBV7-9 and TRBJ2-2; 8 bases are shared with TRBD1. CDR3 size: 15 residues. The trim removed 8 bases at V and 6 bases at J, leaving 11 bases unmatched. The germline V gene encodes CDR1 SEHNR and CDR2 FQNEAQ (reference sequence). The CDR3 loop is CASRTQGALSGELFF. CDR3 coding DNA: TGTGCCAGCCGAACTCAGGGGGCTCTATCCGGGGAGCTGTTTTTT.

This rearrangement joins TRBV12-3 or TRBV12-4 to TRBJ2-3; no reliable D call. The V end lost 3 bases, the J end lost 7 bases, and 11 bases lay between the germline ends. This CDR3 has 13 residues. This CDR3 is CASSFYTRNTQYF. The CDR3 region has the DNA TGTGCCAGCAGTTTCTATACTCGGAATACGCAGTATTTT.

The genes are TRBV12-3 or TRBV12-4 and TRBJ2-3; TRBD2 matches at 11 bases. V lost 1 base, J lost 5 bases, and 8 bases stayed unmatched. The CDR3 is 17 residues long. CDR3 DNA: TGTGCCAGCAGTTTAGGGATGACTAGCGGGGCGGGAGATACGCAGTATTTT. Residues: CASSLGMTSGAGDTQYF.

A few counts support this clonotype. The chain joins TRBV5-1 to TRBJ2-5; D is uncertain. CDR3 length equals 14 residues. Germline V lookup: CDR1 SGHRS, CDR2 YFSETQ. Trimming removed 6 bases at V and 2 bases at J, with 14 bases between. The CDR3 loop reads CASTPTTFQETQYF. The CDR3 coding sequence is TGCGCCAGCACCCCCACAACTTTTCAAGAGACCCAGTACTTC.

The chain combines TRBV6-1 with TRBJ2-5; D uncertain. V gave up 7 bases and J gave up 2 bases, with 14 bases separating them. There are 14 residues in the CDR3. The germline gives CDR1 MNHNS, CDR2 SASEGT. CDR3 sequence: CASTPRRDQETQYF. As DNA, the CDR3 is TGTGCCAGCACCCCTCGAAGGGATCAAGAGACCCAGTACTTC.

This clonotype was seen ten or more times. J is TRBJ1-6 and V is TRBV4-1; D call uncertain. V lost 5 bases and J lost 10, with 12 bases in between. The CDR3 spans 13 residues. Germline assignment: CDR1 MGHRA and CDR2 YSYEKL. Here the CDR3 reads CASSSGPDSPLHF. The CDR3 DNA sequence: TGCGCCAGCAGCAGCGGTCCAGACTCACCCCTCCACTTT.

V usage is TRBV24-1 and J usage is TRBJ2-2, with 7 bases aligning to TRBD1. CDR1 is KGHDR, CDR2 SFDVKD, per germline. V was clipped by 7 bases and J by 5 bases; unmatched bases: 3. The CDR3 totals 13 residues. CDR3 DNA sequence: TGTGCCACCAGGACAGGGATAACCGGGGAGCTGTTTTTT. Amino acid sequence: CATRTGITGELFF.

The CDR3 loop reads CASSLDSDGTYEQYF. The CDR3 bases are TGTGCCAGCAGCTTAGATTCCGACGGAACCTACGAGCAGTACTTC. This chain links TRBV11-2 with TRBJ2-7; D remains ambiguous. V gave up 0 bases and J gave up 2 bases, with 11 bases separating them. In germline, CDR1 is SGHAT, CDR2 FQNNGV. This CDR3 contains 15 residues.

In its sample, this clonotype was seen a few times. V gene TRBV10-3 combines with J gene TRBJ2-7; a possible D gene is TRBD1 (6 bases). V lost 4 bases and J 2 bases, leaving 15 bases between the germline ends. Germline V gene data show CDR1 as ENHRY and CDR2 as SYGVKD. This CDR3 has 15 residues. This CDR3 reads CAISVGPGATYEQYV. Written as DNA, the CDR3 is TGTGCCATCAGTGTCGGCCCAGGGGCCACCTACGAGCAGTACGTC.

This clonotype occurred once. The chain joins TRBV7-3 to TRBJ2-3; D ambiguous. This CDR3 contains 16 residues. Germline V lookup: CDR1 SGHTA, CDR2 FQGTGA. V lost 2 bases and J 0 bases, leaving 12 bases between the germline ends. The chain's CDR3 is CASSLGPRVSTDTQYF. Here the CDR3 DNA reads TGTGCCAGCAGCTTAGGTCCACGCGTGAGCACAGATACGCAGTATTTT.

This clonotype has just a few counts. The chain is built from TRBV20-1 and TRBJ2-3; no firm D call. The CDR3 contains 16 residues. The germline V gene has CDR1 DFQATT and CDR2 SNEGSKA (reference sequence). Deletions cut 5 bases from V and 0 bases from J, with 18 bases between. The CDR3 DNA is TGCAGTGCTGCCGCGATAGGGCGTCCTAGCACAGATACGCAGTATTTT. The encoded protein is CSAAAIGRPSTDTQYF.

The rearrangement joins TRBV20-1 to TRBJ2-7; D gene ambiguous. The germline V gene has CDR1 DFQATT and CDR2 SNEGSKA (reference sequence). Trimming took 0 bases from V and 0 from J, leaving 9 bases between them. The CDR3 extends over 14 amino acids. CDR3 bases: TGCAGTGCTAGAGACAGGACCCTCTCCTACGAGCAGTACGTC. Translation: CSARDRTLSYEQYV.